This record covers a single T cell receptor beta chain. The source of the sample is a study of cytomegalovirus exposure and HLA in healthy donors. Data came from immunoSEQ multiplex PCR; TCRdb stores just in-frame clones and leaves some out. The sample includes approximately 200,000 clones, more than 75% of them seen just once. This CDR3 is 13 amino acids long. Germline loops: CDR1 MNHEY, CDR2 SVGAGI. J was trimmed by 7 bases and V by 10 bases; bases with no gene match: 5. This sequence originates from a man younger than 30 in good health and CMV-seropositive. The material sequenced was PBMCs. V usage is TRBV6-5 and J usage is TRBJ2-1; 12 positions match TRBD2. The CDR3 sequence is CATLAGGGNEQFF. DNA of the CDR3: TGTGCCACCCTAGCGGGAGGGGGGAATGAGCAGTTCTTC.